This T cell receptor (beta chain) was sequenced during a study of CD8 T cells in ankylosing spondylitis. Whole-study results and caveats: Disease-linked clones proved CD8+ and comparatively uncommon in peripheral blood. Characteristic, it appeared, of ankylosing spondylitis blood was a TCR beta motif of fewer than 10 highly homologous variants.

Unmatched junction bases numbered 0, after V lost 6 bases and J lost 6 bases. The CDR3 is 10 residues long. The V gene's germline CDR1 is SQVTM and CDR2 ANQGSEA. By quantitative 5'-RACE with molecular barcodes, the TCR beta libraries were made. TCRdb redid the calling of the 5' RACE reads with MiXCR, one entry per CDR3 protein. The data contain 800,000 to 900,000 distinct CDR3 sequences, about 12% of them singletons. This clonotype came up many times. Its antigen is currently unknown. Sequenced input: blood, either unsorted or a sorted T cell fraction (not recorded which). The clonotype originates from a male donor with ankylosing spondylitis. V usage is TRBV29-1 and J usage is TRBJ2-7, with 9 nucleotides matching TRBD1. CDR3 amino acids: CSVGQGEQYF. CDR3 bases: TGCAGCGTGGGACAGGGCGAGCAGTACTTC.